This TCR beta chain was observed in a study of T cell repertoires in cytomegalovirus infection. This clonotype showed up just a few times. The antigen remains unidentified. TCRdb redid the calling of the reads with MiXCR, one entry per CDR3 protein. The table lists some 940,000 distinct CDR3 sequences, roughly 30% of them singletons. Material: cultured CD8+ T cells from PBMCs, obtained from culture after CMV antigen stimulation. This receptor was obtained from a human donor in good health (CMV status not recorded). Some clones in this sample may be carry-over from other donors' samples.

The CDR3 loop reads CASSLAGKEIRGGGYTF. In DNA, the CDR3 is TGTGCCAGCAGCTTAGCGGGGAAGGAGATCCGAGGGGGAGGCTACACCTTC. This chain joins TRBV7-4 and TRBJ1-2; tentatively, D is TRBD1 (6 bases). This CDR3 is built from 17 residues. Between the trimmed V and J ends, which lost 0 bases and 8 bases, there was a span of 22 bases. Germline CDR1 reads SGHVT; CDR2 reads SQSDAQ.